This TCR beta chain is from a study of blood T cell repertoires in COVID-19. Study details: Spain, Italy and the United States supplied samples that represented acute and convalescent COVID-19. Sources were T cells, B-cell-depleted T cells, or PBMCs; the material itself was cDNA or gDNA.

This CDR3 is built from 15 residues. The J segment lost 2 bases and the V segment lost 4 bases, leaving 7 bases of the junction unmatched. Germline assignment: CDR1 SEHNR and CDR2 FQNEAQ (reference sequence). Under the authors' procedure: Counts of nucleated cells, estimated from reference gene primer amplification, were obtained. Assay: immunoSEQ multiplex PCR; the TCRdb copy retains only in-frame clones and omits some. V, J and clone size derive from that table, while D and trimming were established from the DNA sequence. The table includes nearly 200,000 clones, roughly nine tenths detected once. The TCR was taken from a woman in her 70s with acute or convalescent COVID-19. The sample taken for sequencing was peripheral blood. This chain links TRBV7-9 with TRBJ1-1, with 7 bases aligning to TRBD1. The CDR3 region is CASSSQGPQNTEAFF. CDR3 DNA sequence: TGTGCCAGCAGCTCACAGGGGCCCCAAAACACTGAAGCTTTCTTT.